These 17 T cell receptor beta chains were sequenced from one sample in a study of cytomegalovirus exposure and HLA in healthy donors. Sequenced by immunoSEQ multiplex PCR; TCRdb stores in-frame clones only, minus some. The sample includes 300,000 to 400,000 clones, 86% of them seen just once. The material sequenced was PBMCs. The receptors derive from a young woman in good health and CMV-seronegative.

The chain links TRBV2 to TRBJ1-3, with D uncertain. The length of the CDR3 is 16 residues. V was trimmed by 2 bases and J by 1 base, leaving 12 bases between them. Germline loops: CDR1 SNHLY, CDR2 FYNNEI. The DNA of the CDR3 is TGTGCCAGCAGTGAATCTCACGGTAGATCTGGAAACACCATATATTTT. Translated, it gives CASSESHGRSGNTIYF.

The V and J genes are TRBV11-2 and TRBJ2-4; no clear D gene. V lost 5 bases and J 2 bases, leaving 22 bases between the germline ends. Germline V gene lookup returns CDR1 SGHAT and CDR2 FQNNGV. The CDR3 runs to 18 residues. CDR3 region: CASSPRRRPTSTKNIQYF. The CDR3 coding sequence is TGTGCCAGCAGCCCTCGGCGGAGACCGACGTCCACCAAAAACATTCAGTACTTC.

This clone was seen once. The V call is TRBV2, the J call TRBJ1-1; D perhaps matches TRBD1 (6 bases). This CDR3 has 14 residues. Trimming removed 8 bases from V and 2 bases from J, with 15 bases in between. Germline CDR1 and CDR2: SNHLY and FYNNEI. The DNA for the CDR3 is TGTGCCAGCCGACAGGAGAAATCAAACACTGAAGCTTTCTTT. Its protein is CASRQEKSNTEAFF.

This clone showed up just once. The rearrangement joins TRBV30 to TRBJ2-7, with TRBD1 matching 11 bases. The CDR3 is 14 amino acids. Germline V CDR1 and CDR2: GTSNPN, SVGIG (reference sequence). V shed 3 bases and J 3 bases; nucleotides not matched to a gene: 4. The CDR3 DNA follows: TGTGCCTGGAGCCCTGGGACAGGGGGCTACGAGCAGTACTTC. Protein product: CAWSPGTGGYEQYF.

This clone appeared a few times. V and J are TRBV27 and TRBJ1-1, with a weak D call TRBD1 (6 bases). CDR1 is MNHEY, CDR2 SMNVEV, per germline (reference sequence). V dropped 5 bases and J dropped 6 bases, with 13 bases sitting between them. The CDR3 is made up of 13 amino acids. DNA for the CDR3: TGTGCCAGCAGTGCTACAGGGCGGCCTGAAGCTTTCTTT. Translation: CASSATGRPEAFF.

The rearrangement joins TRBV27 to TRBJ1-1; 7 nucleotides line up with TRBD1. The germline CDR1 and CDR2 sequences are MNHEY and SMNVEV (reference sequence). The CDR3 length is 15 residues. V lost 5 bases and J lost 4; bases outside the gene matches: 10. In DNA, the CDR3 is TGTGCCAGCAGTATAAAGGGGGCCGCAGGCACTGAAGCTTTCTTT. This codes for CASSIKGAAGTEAFF.

The gene calls are TRBV27 and TRBJ2-7; 9 bases fit TRBD1. The germline CDR1 and CDR2 sequences are MNHEY and SMNVEV (reference sequence). The CDR3 covers 20 residues. V lost 3 bases and J lost 3; bases outside the gene matches: 21. The CDR3 nucleotides are TGTGCCAGCAGTTTTCCCGGGACAGGGATACAAATGCCTGGGCACTACGAGCAGTACTTC. Amino acids: CASSFPGTGIQMPGHYEQYF.

The gene calls are TRBV5-1 and TRBJ1-3, with TRBD1 matching over 9 bases. The CDR3 covers 15 residues. Trimming took 4 bases from V and 3 from J; bases not matched to a gene: 5. The germline gives CDR1 SGHRS, CDR2 YFSETQ. CDR3 region: CASSPGTGLGNTIYF. CDR3 coding DNA: TGCGCCAGCAGCCCCGGGACAGGGCTTGGAAACACCATATATTTT. Using reference TRBV5-1 and TRBJ1-3 for the parts outside the CDR3, the full variable domain is KAGVTQTPRYLIKTRGQQVTLSCSPISGHRSVSWYQQTPGQGLQFLFEYFSETQRNKGNFPGRFSGRQFSNSRSEMNVSTLELGDSALYLCASSPGTGLGNTIYFGEGSWLTVV.

This chain connects TRBV6-5 to TRBJ2-2; 7 bases line up with TRBD2. The V gene's germline CDR1 is MNHEY and CDR2 SVGAGI. The CDR3 is made up of 13 amino acids. Unmatched junction bases numbered 2, after V lost 6 bases and J lost 4 bases. For the CDR3, the DNA is TGTGCCAGCAGACGGACTAGCACCGGGGAGCTGTTTTTT. It encodes CASRRTSTGELFF.

The CDR3 here is CASSLSLGGEQYF. For the CDR3, the DNA is TGTGCCAGCAGCCTTTCACTCGGGGGCGAGCAGTACTTC. The chain combines TRBV7-9 with TRBJ2-7; tentative D call: TRBD2 (6 bases). Trimming removed 5 bases at V and 6 bases at J, with 14 bases between. The CDR3 is 13 amino acids. Germline V gene data show CDR1 as SEHNR and CDR2 as FQNEAQ (reference sequence).

This chain links TRBV30 with TRBJ1-6; 8 bases line up with TRBD1. This CDR3 is 14 amino acids long. V was pared by 7 bases and J by 10 bases, with 12 bases of the junction left unmatched. Germline CDR1 is GTSNPN and CDR2 is SVGIG (reference sequence). The chain's CDR3 is CASTPGAGGSPLHF. The CDR3 DNA sequence: TGTGCCTCGACTCCGGGAGCAGGGGGCTCACCCCTCCACTTT.

This rearrangement joins TRBV9 to TRBJ2-5; 7 bases are a match to TRBD2. V lost 0 bases, J lost 2 bases, and 4 bases stayed unmatched. The CDR3 contains 15 residues. Germline V gene data show CDR1 as SGDLS and CDR2 as YYNGEE. This chain's CDR3 is CASSVATSRQETQYF. As DNA, the CDR3 is TGTGCCAGCAGCGTAGCGACTAGCCGGCAAGAGACCCAGTACTTC.

The chain couples TRBV18 to TRBJ2-7; 11 positions agree with TRBD2. CDR1 is KGHSH, CDR2 LQKENI, per germline. The CDR3 has 13 amino acids. J gave up 7 bases and V 2 bases, and 1 base lay outside the gene matches. The CDR3 nucleotides read TGTGCCAGCTCACCAATAGCGGGAGGGGAGCAGTACTTC. Encoded protein: CASSPIAGGEQYF.

To note about this clone: The sample holds other DNA sequences that translate to the same CDR3. The CDR3 loop is CASSFDRNYGYTF. Written as DNA, the CDR3 is TGTGCCAGCAGTTTTGACAGGAACTATGGCTACACCTTC. This chain connects TRBV27 to TRBJ1-2, with a tentative D call TRBD1 (6 bases). This CDR3 is 13 amino acids long. Germline V gene lookup returns CDR1 MNHEY and CDR2 SMNVEV (reference sequence). V shed 3 bases and J shed 2 bases, with 7 bases lying between them.

The rearrangement uses TRBV4-1 and TRBJ2-7, with a possible D match to TRBD1 (7 bases). Trimming removed 0 bases from V and 3 bases from J, with 21 bases in between. The CDR3 totals 18 residues. CDR1 and CDR2 (germline): MGHRA, YSYEKL. The CDR3 region is CASSQDQSRSGGNYEQYF. The DNA for the CDR3 is TGCGCCAGCAGCCAAGATCAGTCCAGGTCAGGGGGGAACTACGAGCAGTACTTC.

V gene TRBV5-1 combines with J gene TRBJ2-1; D is perhaps TRBD2 (5 bases). The CDR3 is made up of 14 amino acids. Trimming left V 2 bases short and J 6 bases short, with 12 bases between. CDR1 is SGHRS and CDR2 is YFSETQ in the germline V gene. CDR3 sequence (DNA): TGCGCCAGCAGCTTAAGCGGCCCCCTCAATGAGCAGTTCTTC. It is translated as CASSLSGPLNEQFF.

The rearrangement joins TRBV7-8 to TRBJ2-2; tentative D call: TRBD2 (6 bases). CDR1 SGHVS and CDR2 FQNEAQ come from the germline V gene. The CDR3 is 15 amino acids. The germline V and J ends were trimmed by 5 bases and 8 bases, with 18 bases remaining between them. CDR3 in amino acids: CASSHRDSFSGELFF. In nucleotides, the CDR3 is TGTGCCAGCAGCCACCGGGACTCCTTTAGTGGGGAGCTGTTTTTT.